The 26 T cell receptor beta chains listed next were all sequenced from one sample in a study of metastatic and nonmetastatic thyroid tumors. Patients underwent thyroid surgery, and none had received any treatment before it. TCRdb re-called the PCR reads via MiXCR. Counted here are about 21,000 clones, around a third occurring once; the ten biggest clones make up less than 15%. The sequenced material came from blood. Every receptor here comes from a female donor with papillary thyroid cancer or a benign thyroid nodule (not recorded which). Some clones in this sample may be carry-over from other donors' samples.

This clone occurred many times. This rearrangement joins TRBV9 to TRBJ2-5; 8 positions match TRBD2. The CDR3 spans 14 residues. The germline gives CDR1 SGDLS, CDR2 YYNGEE. J gave up 3 bases and V 3 bases, and 4 bases lay outside the gene matches. Here the CDR3 DNA reads TGTGCCAGCAGCGCGGGGACTAGAAAAGAGACCCAGTACTTC. Translation: CASSAGTRKETQYF.

This clone was seen ten or more times. The J gene is TRBJ2-5, the V gene TRBV24-1, with D perhaps assigned TRBD1 or TRBD2 (5 bases each). The CDR3 runs to 14 residues. V lost 6 bases, J lost 5 bases, and 15 bases lay in between. Germline V lookup: CDR1 KGHDR, CDR2 SFDVKD. CDR3 protein: CATSPSGDGETQYF. The CDR3 bases are TGTGCCACCAGTCCCTCCGGGGACGGGGAGACCCAGTACTTC.

V is TRBV4-1 and J is TRBJ1-1, with no clear D. There are 12 residues in the CDR3. Trimming cost V 1 base and J 11 bases, with 11 bases left between them. The V gene's germline CDR1 is MGHRA and CDR2 YSYEKL. In DNA, the CDR3 is TGCGCCAGCAGCCAAGGGGTGACACAGGCTTTCTTT. This translates into CASSQGVTQAFF.

The chain combines TRBV20-1 with TRBJ1-1; perhaps TRBD1 as D (5 bases). The CDR3 runs to 13 residues. Germline V gene lookup returns CDR1 DFQATT and CDR2 SNEGSKA (reference sequence). The V and J ends lost 6 bases and 5 bases respectively, with 16 bases between them. As DNA, the CDR3 is TGCAGTGCAGCGACAGAAGGAGGTACTGAAGCTTTCTTT. Translation gives CSAATEGGTEAFF.

The genes are TRBV30 and TRBJ2-5, with 7 nucleotides matching TRBD2. The length of the CDR3 is 12 residues. Trimming took 3 bases from V and 4 from J; bases not matched to a gene: 2. Germline CDR1 and CDR2: GTSNPN and SVGIG (reference sequence). As DNA, the CDR3 is TGTGCCTGGAGAACTAGCGTAGAGACCCAGTACTTC. As protein: CAWRTSVETQYF.

Sample share makes this clone medium-sized. The CDR3 spells CASSLGPFYEQYF. CDR3 nucleotide sequence: TGTGCCAGCAGCTTGGGACCGTTCTACGAGCAGTACTTC. V and J are TRBV11-2 and TRBJ2-7; either TRBD1 or TRBD2 may supply D (5 bases each). Germline V gene data show CDR1 as SGHAT and CDR2 as FQNNGV. The CDR3 runs to 13 residues. Deletions cut 3 bases from V and 3 bases from J, with 9 bases between.

V gene TRBV11-2 combines with J gene TRBJ2-2, with D possibly called TRBD1 or TRBD2 (5 bases each). This CDR3 contains 14 residues. Trimming took 7 bases from V and 1 from J, leaving 10 bases between them. The V gene's germline CDR1 is SGHAT and CDR2 FQNNGV. This CDR3 is CASKGSLNTGELFF. CDR3 in DNA: TGTGCCAGCAAGGGGAGTCTGAACACCGGGGAGCTGTTTTTT.

By proportion, this clone is medium-sized. The chain combines TRBV6-4 with TRBJ2-2; perhaps TRBD1 as D (6 bases). This CDR3 contains 13 residues. The V gene lost 4 bases and the J gene lost 3 bases, with 6 bases spanning the gap. CDR1 and CDR2 from the germline V gene are MRHNA and SNTAGT. The CDR3 is CASSAGDTGELFF. The CDR3 DNA follows: TGTGCCAGCAGTGCAGGGGACACCGGGGAGCTGTTTTTT.

There are a few counts of this clone. The V call is TRBV6-1, the J call TRBJ2-3; 8 nucleotides agree with TRBD2. In germline, CDR1 is MNHNS, CDR2 SASEGT. There are 16 residues in the CDR3. The V gene end was trimmed by 6 bases and the J gene end by 2 bases; junction bases not matched to a gene: 10. The CDR3 loop is CASSAIPSGPTDTQYF. The CDR3 coding sequence is TGTGCCAGCAGCGCAATCCCTAGCGGGCCCACAGATACGCAGTATTTT.

This clone is classed as medium-sized. The J gene is TRBJ2-7, the V gene TRBV6-2 or TRBV6-3; 8 bases are a match to TRBD2. Trimming took 3 bases from V and 0 from J; bases not matched to a gene: 1. This CDR3 is 14 amino acids long. Germline loops: CDR1 MNHEY, CDR2 SVGEGT. The CDR3 coding sequence is TGTGCCAGCAGTTATGCGGGGGGCTCCTACGAGCAGTACTTC. It specifies CASSYAGGSYEQYF.

As regards this clone: At one end the junction does not follow the germline gene, possibly because of a read error. The chain has TRBV20-1 and TRBJ1-1, with D unresolved. Germline V CDR1 and CDR2: DFQATT, SNEGSKA (reference sequence). The CDR3 is made up of 11 amino acids. CDR3 protein: CSARDVVRFDF. For the CDR3, the DNA is TGCAGTGCTAGAGATGTTGTAAGGTTTGACTTT.

By its share, this clone is medium-sized (0.01 to 0.1%). This chain connects TRBV18 to TRBJ2-1; no firm D call. Trimming took off 2 bases at V and 3 bases at J, with 8 bases between the two ends. The CDR3 sequence is 14 residues long. The germline V gene encodes CDR1 KGHSH and CDR2 LQKENI. CDR3 residues: CASSPTSLYNEQFF. CDR3 in DNA: TGTGCCAGCTCACCAACCAGTCTCTACAATGAGCAGTTCTTC.

Sample share makes this clone medium-sized. The chain links TRBV5-1 to TRBJ2-7; D is perhaps TRBD2 (6 bases). V was trimmed by 4 bases and J by 5 bases, leaving 13 bases between them. Germline V gene sequence: CDR1 SGHRS, CDR2 YFSETQ. The CDR3 spans 13 residues. In nucleotides, the CDR3 is TGCGCCAGCAGCCTAGGAGGGGCGGACGAGCAGTACTTC. Translated, it gives CASSLGGADEQYF.

The genes are TRBV5-1 and TRBJ2-2; D not certain. CDR1 is SGHRS, CDR2 YFSETQ, per germline. V lost 3 bases to trimming and J lost 7 bases, with 13 bases between them. This CDR3 is built from 14 residues. This chain's CDR3 is CASSSEPGGGELFF. The CDR3, as DNA: TGCGCCAGCAGCTCAGAGCCGGGCGGCGGGGAGCTGTTTTTT.

By share of the sample, this clone is medium-sized. The chain recombines TRBV19 with TRBJ2-3; maybe TRBD1 (6 bases). V gave up 1 base and J gave up 1 base, with 6 bases separating them. Per the germline V gene, CDR1 is LNHDA and CDR2 is SQIVND (reference sequence). The CDR3 is 14 residues long. The chain's CDR3 is CASSIGQGTDTQYF. CDR3 in DNA: TGTGCCAGTAGTATAGGACAGGGCACAGATACGCAGTATTTT.

This rearrangement joins TRBV18 to TRBJ1-3, with D hard to call. The germline CDR1 and CDR2 sequences are KGHSH and LQKENI. The CDR3 consists of 14 residues. The V and J ends lost 1 base and 4 bases respectively, with 8 bases between them. The CDR3 is CASSPQTKGNTIYF. CDR3 sequence (DNA): TGTGCCAGCTCACCACAGACGAAAGGAAACACCATATATTTT.

This clone is medium-sized (0.01 to 0.1%). The rearrangement uses TRBV6-1 and TRBJ2-1, with 12 bases aligning to TRBD1. The CDR3 runs to 15 residues. Trimming cost V 2 bases and J 6 bases; bases outside gene matches: 2. From germline, CDR1 is MNHNS and CDR2 SASEGT. The DNA for the CDR3 is TGTGCCAGCAGTGAATCGGGACAGGGGGCCAATGAGCAGTTCTTC. This encodes CASSESGQGANEQFF.

The chain carries TRBV9 and TRBJ1-2; TRBD1 is a possible D gene (5 bases). The germline CDR1 and CDR2 sequences are SGDLS and YYNGEE. This CDR3 spans 14 amino acids. V dropped 4 bases and J dropped 4 bases, with 14 bases sitting between them. CDR3 amino acids: CASSPSGAIYGYTF. The CDR3 DNA follows: TGTGCCAGCAGCCCCTCCGGGGCGATCTATGGCTACACCTTC. Filled out from reference TRBV9 and TRBJ1-2, the complete variable domain reads DSGVTQTPKHLITATGQRVTLRCSPRSGDLSVYWYQQSLDQGLQFLIQYYNGEERAKGNILERFSAQQFPDLHSELNLSSLELGDSALYFCASSPSGAIYGYTFGSGTRLTVV.

Only one count was recorded for this clone. CDR3 region: CASSPQKTGYNEQFF. CDR3 nucleotides: TGTGCCAGCAGCCCCCAGAAGACAGGCTACAATGAGCAGTTCTTC. The V gene is TRBV7-3, the J gene TRBJ2-1, with D perhaps matching TRBD1 (6 bases). The length of the CDR3 is 15 residues. Trimming stripped 5 bases from V and 3 bases from J, with 14 bases between. The germline V gene encodes CDR1 SGHTA and CDR2 FQGTGA.

As concerns this clone: A read error is possible here, since a much larger clone lies one base away. The chain has TRBV5-4 and TRBJ2-5; D not certain. The CDR3 loop spans 18 amino acids. Germline V CDR1 and CDR2: SGHNT, YYREEE (reference sequence). V was pared by 5 bases and J by 5 bases, with 28 bases between. The CDR3: CASRWGRRVGRGEETQYF. CDR3 DNA: TGTGCCAGCAGGTGGGGTCGACGGGTGGGCCGCGGCGAGGAGACCCAGTACTTC. Together with reference TRBV5-4 and TRBJ2-5, the CDR3 gives the full variable domain: ETGVTQSPTHLIKTRGQQVTLRCSSQSGHNTVSWYQQALGQGPQFIFQYYREEENGRGNFPPRFSGLQFPNYSSELNVNALELDDSALYLCASRWGRRVGRGEETQYFGPGTRLLVL.

This clone is termed medium-sized. The chain joins TRBV6-1 to TRBJ1-1; tentative D call: TRBD1 (5 bases). Trimming removed 4 bases from V and 4 bases from J, with 16 bases in between. Germline V lookup: CDR1 MNHNS, CDR2 SASEGT. The CDR3 spans 15 residues. The CDR3 DNA is TGTGCCAGCAGTGTTCATGGGGGAAAGGCCACTGAAGCTTTCTTT. Its translation: CASSVHGGKATEAFF.

This sequence joins TRBV28 and TRBJ1-1; TRBD1 matches at 9 bases. This CDR3 region has 15 residues. Germline V gives CDR1 MDHEN, CDR2 SYDVKM. V lost 2 bases and J lost 5; bases outside the gene matches: 6. CDR3 residues: CASSLATGGGTEAFF. The CDR3 DNA follows: TGTGCCAGCAGTTTAGCCACAGGGGGCGGTACTGAAGCTTTCTTT.

This clone has at least ten counts. The rearrangement uses TRBV6-4 and TRBJ2-1; D possibly corresponds to TRBD2 (6 bases). V dropped 0 bases and J dropped 0 bases, with 6 bases sitting between them. This CDR3 has 15 residues. The germline V gene has CDR1 MRHNA and CDR2 SNTAGT. The CDR3 here is CASSDSSGSYNEQFF. The DNA for the CDR3 is TGTGCCAGCAGTGACTCTAGCGGCTCCTACAATGAGCAGTTCTTC.

The sample holds a few counts of this clone. This may be a read error: a much more frequent sequence differs by one nucleotide. V usage is TRBV12-3 or TRBV12-4 and J usage is TRBJ2-5, with D unresolved. The CDR3 is made up of 11 amino acids. In DNA form, the CDR3 reads TGTGCCAGCATTTTAGTGAGATCTATGTACTTC. Translated, it gives CASILVRSMYF.

The chain employs TRBV20-1 and TRBJ2-7; D possibly corresponds to TRBD2 (6 bases). The length of the CDR3 is 15 residues. Germline CDR1 DFQATT, CDR2 SNEGSKA (reference sequence). Deletions cut 0 bases from V and 7 bases from J, with 19 bases between. The CDR3 sequence: CSARDVGGITLEQYF. DNA of the CDR3: TGCAGTGCTAGAGATGTGGGCGGGATCACCTTGGAGCAGTACTTC.

V usage is TRBV5-1 and J usage is TRBJ1-1, with TRBD1 as a possible D gene (6 bases). V dropped 0 bases and J dropped 1 base, with 10 bases sitting between them. This CDR3 is built from 15 residues. CDR1 SGHRS and CDR2 YFSETQ come from the germline V gene. In nucleotides, the CDR3 is TGCGCCAGCAGCTTGGTGGCAGGGGCGAACACTGAAGCTTTCTTT. Translating it yields CASSLVAGANTEAFF.